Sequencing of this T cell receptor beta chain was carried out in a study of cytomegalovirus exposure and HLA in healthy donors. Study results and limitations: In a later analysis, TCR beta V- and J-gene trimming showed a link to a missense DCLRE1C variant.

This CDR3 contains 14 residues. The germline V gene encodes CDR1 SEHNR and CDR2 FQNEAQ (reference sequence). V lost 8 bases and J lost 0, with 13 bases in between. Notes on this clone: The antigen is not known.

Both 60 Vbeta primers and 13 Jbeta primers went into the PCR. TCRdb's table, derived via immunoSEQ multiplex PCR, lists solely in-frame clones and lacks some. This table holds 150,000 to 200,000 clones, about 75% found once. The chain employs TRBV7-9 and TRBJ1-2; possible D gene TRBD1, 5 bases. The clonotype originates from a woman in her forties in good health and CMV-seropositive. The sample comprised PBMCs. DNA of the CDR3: TGTGCCAGCTCGTCTGGGGCTTCTAACTATGGCTACACCTTC. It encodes CASSSGASNYGYTF.